This is a list of T cell receptor beta chains from one sample in a study of blood T cell repertoires in COVID-19. Sequencing used immunoSEQ multiplex PCR; TCRdb keeps in-frame clones, though not all of them. Altogether approximately 85,000 clones are present, about nine tenths being singletons, with the ten largest covering 25% to 30%. Specimen: peripheral blood. The receptor source for this set is a man in his fifties with active or convalescent COVID-19. The CDR3 runs from the conserved cysteine through the conserved F or W. Fields, in order: clone size, J gene, V gene, D gene, CDR3 protein, CDR3 DNA. D genes are given only for firm matches. Clone size is given for some rows only: seen once, a few or many times, or a class if the clone is expanded.

size: -
J: TRBJ1-1
V: TRBV5-4
D: TRBD1
CDR3: CASSKPGTGKGNTEAFF
DNA: TGTGCCAGCAGCAAACCCGGGACAGGGAAGGGGAACACTGAAGCTTTCTTT

size: -
J: TRBJ1-5
V: TRBV18
D: -
CDR3: CASSAGGNPSNQPQHF
DNA: TGTGCCAGCTCAGCCGGGGGGAACCCTAGCAATCAGCCCCAGCATTTT

size: once
J: TRBJ2-7
V: TRBV7-2
D: TRBD2
CDR3: CASSLAGGPSYEQYF
DNA: TGTGCCAGCAGCCTAGCGGGAGGGCCCTCTTACGAGCAGTACTTC

size: -
J: TRBJ1-5
V: TRBV11-2
D: -
CDR3: CASSLDLGMSNQPQHF
DNA: TGTGCCAGCAGCTTAGATCTAGGAATGTCGAATCAGCCCCAGCATTTT

size: -
J: TRBJ2-1
V: TRBV10-3
D: TRBD2
CDR3: CATVAGSYNEQFF
DNA: TGTGCCACGGTAGCGGGCTCCTACAATGAGCAGTTCTTC

size: -
J: TRBJ2-1
V: TRBV11-2
D: TRBD2
CDR3: CASSPAGGGYNEQFF
DNA: TGTGCCAGCAGCCCAGCGGGAGGGGGCTACAATGAGCAGTTCTTC

size: -
J: TRBJ2-1
V: TRBV6-4
D: TRBD2
CDR3: CASSDGTSGYNEQFF
DNA: TGTGCCAGCAGTGACGGGACTAGCGGATACAATGAGCAGTTCTTC

size: -
J: TRBJ1-1
V: TRBV29-1
D: -
CDR3: CSARVGDTEAFF
DNA: TGCAGCGCCCGGGTAGGGGACACTGAAGCTTTCTTT

size: -
J: TRBJ1-3
V: TRBV6-6
D: -
CDR3: CASSRTDLRQANSGNTIYF
DNA: TGTGCCAGCAGCCGAACCGACCTTCGACAGGCAAACAGTGGAAACACCATATATTTT

size: once
J: TRBJ2-5
V: TRBV5-5
D: TRBD1
CDR3: CASSFGTEETQYF
DNA: TGTGCCAGCAGCTTCGGGACAGAAGAGACCCAGTACTTC

size: -
J: TRBJ1-2
V: TRBV7-8
D: TRBD1
CDR3: CASSLWGQAYYGYTF
DNA: TGTGCCAGCAGCTTATGGGGACAGGCATACTATGGCTACACCTTC

size: -
J: TRBJ2-5
V: TRBV4-1
D: TRBD1
CDR3: CASSQPLTGGFGETQYF
DNA: TGCGCCAGCAGCCAACCCCTCACAGGGGGCTTTGGAGAGACCCAGTACTTC

size: -
J: TRBJ2-1
V: TRBV7-2
D: TRBD2
CDR3: CASSPLGTSESYNEQFF
DNA: TGTGCCAGCAGCCCCCTGGGGACTAGCGAATCCTACAATGAGCAGTTCTTC

size: -
J: TRBJ2-7
V: TRBV20-1
D: TRBD2
CDR3: CSASRPLAGTSYEQYF
DNA: TGCAGTGCTAGTCGACCCCTAGCGGGGACTTCCTACGAGCAGTACTTC

size: -
J: TRBJ2-1
V: TRBV19
D: TRBD2
CDR3: CASSRRGTSGTFSYNEQFF
DNA: TGTGCCAGTAGTAGAAGAGGGACTAGCGGGACTTTCTCCTACAATGAGCAGTTCTTC

size: -
J: TRBJ2-2
V: TRBV2
D: -
CDR3: CASIPMNTGELFF
DNA: TGTGCCAGCATCCCCATGAACACCGGGGAGCTGTTTTTT

size: -
J: TRBJ1-5
V: TRBV7-9
D: -
CDR3: CASSLARGGTYSNQPQHF
DNA: TGTGCCAGCAGCTTAGCGCGTGGGGGCACTTATAGCAATCAGCCCCAGCATTTT

size: -
J: TRBJ2-2
V: TRBV18
D: -
CDR3: CASSTDNVGELFF
DNA: TGTGCCAGCTCAACCGACAATGTCGGGGAGCTGTTTTTT

size: -
J: TRBJ2-5
V: TRBV6-5
D: TRBD2
CDR3: CASRGGLAIVETQYF
DNA: TGTGCCAGCAGAGGGGGACTAGCGATTGTGGAGACCCAGTACTTC

size: -
J: TRBJ2-7
V: TRBV27
D: -
CDR3: CASSLSNRVGEQYF
DNA: TGTGCCAGCAGTTTATCGAACAGGGTCGGCGAGCAGTACTTC

size: -
J: TRBJ1-2
V: TRBV12-5
D: -
CDR3: CASGPGAGRDGYTF
DNA: TGTGCTAGTGGACCCGGGGCAGGGAGGGATGGCTACACCTTC

size: -
J: TRBJ1-5
V: TRBV7-2
D: -
CDR3: CASSLIPLPNQPQHF
DNA: TGTGCCAGCAGCTTAATTCCCCTCCCTAATCAGCCCCAGCATTTT

size: -
J: TRBJ2-7
V: TRBV30
D: TRBD1
CDR3: CAWSRQGGEQYF
DNA: TGTGCCTGGAGTAGACAGGGGGGCGAGCAGTACTTC

size: -
J: TRBJ2-3
V: TRBV4-1
D: TRBD1
CDR3: CASSQEGDRTGGPDTQYF
DNA: TGCGCCAGCAGCCAAGAAGGGGATCGGACAGGGGGCCCAGATACGCAGTATTTT

size: -
J: TRBJ2-1
V: TRBV7-2
D: TRBD2
CDR3: CASSPRLAYSYNEQFF
DNA: TGTGCCAGCAGCCCACGACTAGCCTACTCCTACAATGAGCAGTTCTTC

size: -
J: TRBJ2-7
V: TRBV4-1
D: TRBD2
CDR3: CASSQGPTSGDYEQYF
DNA: TGCGCCAGCAGCCAAGGCCCGACTAGCGGGGACTACGAGCAGTACTTC

size: -
J: TRBJ1-2
V: TRBV5-1
D: -
CDR3: CASSLVLGGAQGQSGYTF
DNA: TGCGCCAGCAGCTTGGTTTTGGGAGGGGCCCAAGGACAAAGTGGCTACACCTTC

size: once
J: TRBJ2-2
V: TRBV10-3
D: TRBD1
CDR3: CAIRTGEISGELFF
DNA: TGTGCCATTAGGACAGGAGAGATTAGCGGGGAGCTGTTTTTT

size: -
J: TRBJ1-5
V: TRBV3-1/TRBV3-2
D: TRBD1
CDR3: CASSPGQGQPQHF
DNA: TGTGCCAGCAGCCCGGGACAGGGACAGCCCCAGCATTTT

size: -
J: TRBJ2-4
V: TRBV28
D: TRBD2
CDR3: CASSQSGRAGNIQYF
DNA: TGTGCCAGCAGTCAGAGCGGGAGGGCCGGAAACATTCAGTACTTC

size: -
J: TRBJ1-2
V: TRBV10-3
D: -
CDR3: CAISDAAGQDYGYTF
DNA: TGTGCCATCAGTGATGCGGCAGGGCAGGACTATGGCTACACCTTC

size: -
J: TRBJ2-1
V: TRBV7-9
D: -
CDR3: CASSLSYDSYNEQFF
DNA: TGTGCCAGCAGCTTATCCTATGACTCCTACAATGAGCAGTTCTTC

size: -
J: TRBJ2-3
V: TRBV30
D: -
CDR3: CAWVQGWTDTQYF
DNA: TGTGCCTGGGTACAGGGTTGGACAGATACGCAGTATTTT

size: -
J: TRBJ1-2
V: TRBV27
D: TRBD1
CDR3: CASSLSSGQGTIYGYTF
DNA: TGTGCCAGCAGTTTATCATCGGGACAGGGGACAATCTATGGCTACACCTTC

size: -
J: TRBJ1-1
V: TRBV28
D: -
CDR3: CASSVTQGFTEAFF
DNA: TGTGCCAGCAGTGTTACCCAGGGTTTCACTGAAGCTTTCTTT

size: once
J: TRBJ1-5
V: TRBV19
D: TRBD1
CDR3: CASSIGQGALPQHF
DNA: TGTGCCAGTAGTATTGGACAGGGGGCATTGCCCCAGCATTTT

size: -
J: TRBJ2-5
V: TRBV6-5
D: -
CDR3: CASSYGSQETQYF
DNA: TGTGCCAGCAGTTACGGTAGCCAAGAGACCCAGTACTTC

size: once
J: TRBJ2-1
V: TRBV24-1
D: TRBD1
CDR3: CATSDPRQGSYNEQFF
DNA: TGTGCCACCAGTGACCCAAGACAGGGTTCCTACAATGAGCAGTTCTTC

size: -
J: TRBJ1-2
V: TRBV12-3/TRBV12-4
D: -
CDR3: CASNRERAYGYTF
DNA: TGTGCCAGCAATAGGGAGAGGGCGTATGGCTACACCTTC

size: -
J: TRBJ2-7
V: TRBV30
D: -
CDR3: CAWSPGGSLEQYF
DNA: TGTGCCTGGAGCCCAGGTGGCTCCCTGGAGCAGTACTTC

size: few
J: TRBJ1-6
V: TRBV14
D: TRBD1
CDR3: CASSQVGTGDAPLHF
DNA: TGTGCCAGCAGCCAAGTCGGGACAGGGGATGCACCCCTCCACTTT